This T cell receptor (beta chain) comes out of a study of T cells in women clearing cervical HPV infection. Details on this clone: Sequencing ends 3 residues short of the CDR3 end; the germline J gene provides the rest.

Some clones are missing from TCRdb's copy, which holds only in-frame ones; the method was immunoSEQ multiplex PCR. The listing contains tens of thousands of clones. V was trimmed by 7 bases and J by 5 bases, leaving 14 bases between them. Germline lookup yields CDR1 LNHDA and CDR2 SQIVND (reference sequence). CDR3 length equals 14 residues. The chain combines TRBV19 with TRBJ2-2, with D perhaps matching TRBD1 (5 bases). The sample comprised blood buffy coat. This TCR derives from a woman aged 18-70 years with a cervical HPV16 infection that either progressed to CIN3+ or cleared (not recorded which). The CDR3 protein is CASNVRARTGELFF. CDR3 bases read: TGTGCCAGTAATGTCAGGGCGCGGACCGGGGAG.